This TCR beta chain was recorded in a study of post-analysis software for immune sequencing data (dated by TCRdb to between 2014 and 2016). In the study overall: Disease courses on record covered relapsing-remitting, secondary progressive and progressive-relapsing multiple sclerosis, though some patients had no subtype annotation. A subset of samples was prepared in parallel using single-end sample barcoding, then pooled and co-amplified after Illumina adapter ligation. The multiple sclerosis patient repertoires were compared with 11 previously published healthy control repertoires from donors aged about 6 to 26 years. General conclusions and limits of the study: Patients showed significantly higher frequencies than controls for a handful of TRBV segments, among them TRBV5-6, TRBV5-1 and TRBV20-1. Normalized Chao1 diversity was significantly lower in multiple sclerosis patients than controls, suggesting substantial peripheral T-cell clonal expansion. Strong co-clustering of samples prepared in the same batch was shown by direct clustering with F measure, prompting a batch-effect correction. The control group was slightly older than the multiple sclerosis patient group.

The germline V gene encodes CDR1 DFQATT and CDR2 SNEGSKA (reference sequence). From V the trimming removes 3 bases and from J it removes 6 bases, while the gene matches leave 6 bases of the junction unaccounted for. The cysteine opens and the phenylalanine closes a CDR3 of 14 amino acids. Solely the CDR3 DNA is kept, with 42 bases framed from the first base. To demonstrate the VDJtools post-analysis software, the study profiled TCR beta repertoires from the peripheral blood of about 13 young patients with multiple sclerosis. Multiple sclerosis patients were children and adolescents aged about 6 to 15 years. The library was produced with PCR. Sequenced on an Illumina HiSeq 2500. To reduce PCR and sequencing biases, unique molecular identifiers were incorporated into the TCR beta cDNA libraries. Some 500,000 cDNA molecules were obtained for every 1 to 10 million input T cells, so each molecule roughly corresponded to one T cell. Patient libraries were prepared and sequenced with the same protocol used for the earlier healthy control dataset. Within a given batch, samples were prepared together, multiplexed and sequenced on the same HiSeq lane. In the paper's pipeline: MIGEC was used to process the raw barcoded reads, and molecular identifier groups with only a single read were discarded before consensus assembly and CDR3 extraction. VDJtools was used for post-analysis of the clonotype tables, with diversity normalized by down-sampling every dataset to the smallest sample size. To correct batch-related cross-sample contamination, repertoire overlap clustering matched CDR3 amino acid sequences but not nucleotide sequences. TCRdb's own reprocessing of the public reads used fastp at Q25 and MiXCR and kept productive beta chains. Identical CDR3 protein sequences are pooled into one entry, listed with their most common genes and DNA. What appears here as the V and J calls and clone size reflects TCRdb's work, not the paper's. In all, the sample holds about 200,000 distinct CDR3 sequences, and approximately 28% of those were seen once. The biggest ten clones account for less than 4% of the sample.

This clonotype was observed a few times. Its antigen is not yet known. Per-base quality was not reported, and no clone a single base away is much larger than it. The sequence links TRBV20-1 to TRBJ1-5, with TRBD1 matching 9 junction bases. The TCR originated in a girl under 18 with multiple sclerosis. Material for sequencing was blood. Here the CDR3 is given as CSARGGQGIQPQHF. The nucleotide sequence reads TGCAGTGCTAGGGGCGGACAGGGGATTCAGCCCCAGCATTTT.